These 4 T cell receptor beta chains originate from one sample sequenced in a study of T cells in localized non-small cell lung cancer. Some clones are missing from TCRdb's copy, which holds only in-frame ones; the method was immunoSEQ multiplex PCR. The data contain hundreds of clones, around 25% of them seen just once; the ten biggest clones take up approximately 27%. The input for sequencing was normal lung tissue next to the tumor, taken before any cancer treatment. All receptors come from a male donor aged 60 or over with stage I lung adenocarcinoma.

This chain uses TRBV10-2 with TRBJ2-5; 8 nucleotides align to TRBD2. V shed 7 bases and J 1 base; nucleotides not matched to a gene: 11. The CDR3 extends over 16 amino acids. In germline, CDR1 is WSHSY, CDR2 SAAADI. The CDR3 nucleotides read TGCGCCAGCACCCGAGGAGTAGCGGGGACCCAAGAGACCCAGTACTTC. Translation gives CASTRGVAGTQETQYF.

This clone was observed a handful of times. Other DNA sequences in the same sample also yield this CDR3. This chain connects TRBV11-3 to TRBJ1-5; a possible D gene is TRBD1 (5 bases). The V end was cut by 1 base, the J end by 7 bases, with 11 bases between. CDR1 SGHNT and CDR2 YENEEA come from the germline V gene. The CDR3 is 14 residues long. CDR3 bases: TGTGCCAGCAGCTTAGGGGGCGTCGGCCAGCCCCAGCATTTT. It codes for CASSLGGVGQPQHF.

A few counts support this clone. This chain joins TRBV4-1 and TRBJ1-2, with D unresolved. CDR3 length: 13 residues. Trimming removed 4 bases from V and 8 bases from J, with 14 bases in between. The germline CDR1 and CDR2 sequences are MGHRA and YSYEKL. The CDR3 DNA reads TGCGCCAGCAGCCGGTTAGGTGGGAACGGCTACACCTTC. Its protein is CASSRLGGNGYTF.

The V gene is TRBV12-5, the J gene TRBJ2-1; 9 positions match TRBD2. J gave up 5 bases and V 2 bases, and 4 bases lay outside the gene matches. The CDR3 extends over 15 amino acids. The germline V gene has CDR1 LGHNT and CDR2 FRNRAP. CDR3 loop: CASGLRGLAHNEQFF. Written as DNA, the CDR3 is TGTGCTAGTGGTTTGAGGGGACTAGCACACAATGAGCAGTTCTTC.